This T cell receptor beta chain was found in a study of regulatory and conventional T cells in RAG deficiency. Study conclusions and caveats: Treg unique TCR beta sequences were around 100-fold fewer in Omenn syndrome and CID/AS patients than controls. Omenn patients showed >85% Treg-Tconv overlap and shorter CDR3 lengths.

The repertoire was sequenced with immunoSEQ multiplex PCR; TCRdb's copy has only in-frame clones and lacks some. The data show about 7,100 clones, approximately 90% seen once. The CDR3 is made up of 15 amino acids. The germline CDR1 and CDR2 sequences are SGHTA and FQGNSA. Regarding this clone: Its specificity is unknown. Relative to the germline gene, one junction end is altered; a read error may explain this.

Genomic DNA came from blood regulatory T cells gated CD4+ CD25-high CD127-low. This sample also appeared in a second study, on regulatory T cells. That paper states: Primers: 52 TRBV forward and 13 TRBJ reverse. Regulatory T cells showed the strongest V-J pair restriction and V/J gene skewing among patient repertoires.

This sequence joins TRBV7-2 and TRBJ2-1; 11 bases align to TRBD2. This receptor was obtained from a human donor in good health. Sequencing input: CD127- CD25+ CD4+ Tregs sorted from blood. The CDR3 nucleotides are TGTGCCGGCAGTACTACCGGGACTAGCGGAGAAAAGCAGTTCTTC. Its protein product is CAGSTTGTSGEKQFF. Full variable domain (rest looked up from reference TRBV7-2 and TRBJ2-1): GAGVSQSPSNKVTEKGKDVELRCDPISGHTALYWYRQSLGQGLEFLIYFQGNSAPDKSGLPSDRFSAERTGGSVSTLTIQRTQQEDSAVYLCAGSTTGTSGEKQFFGPGTRLTVL.